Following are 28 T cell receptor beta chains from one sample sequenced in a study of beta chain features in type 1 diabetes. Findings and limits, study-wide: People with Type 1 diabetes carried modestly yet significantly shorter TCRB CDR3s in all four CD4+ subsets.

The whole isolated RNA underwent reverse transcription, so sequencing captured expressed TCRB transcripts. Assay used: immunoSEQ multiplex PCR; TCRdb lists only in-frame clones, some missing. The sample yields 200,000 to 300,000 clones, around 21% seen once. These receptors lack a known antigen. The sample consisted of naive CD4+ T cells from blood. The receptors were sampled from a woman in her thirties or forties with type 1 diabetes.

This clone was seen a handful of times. This CDR3 is CSVERSVEAFF. CDR3 sequence (DNA): TGCAGCGTTGAGCGGTCGGTGGAAGCTTTCTTT. The chain employs TRBV29-1 and TRBJ1-1, with D unresolved. The CDR3 totals 11 residues. Germline lookup yields CDR1 SQVTM and CDR2 ANQGSEA. Trimming left V 3 bases short and J 8 bases short, with 10 bases between.

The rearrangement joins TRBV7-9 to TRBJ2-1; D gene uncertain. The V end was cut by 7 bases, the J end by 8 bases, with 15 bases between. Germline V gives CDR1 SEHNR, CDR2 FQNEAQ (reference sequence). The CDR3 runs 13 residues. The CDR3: CASISGFWDEQFF. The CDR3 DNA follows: TGTGCCAGCATCTCCGGGTTTTGGGATGAGCAGTTCTTC.

In nucleotides, the CDR3 is TGTGCCAGCAGGCTAACAGGGGAAGGGAGCTACACCTTC. As protein: CASRLTGEGSYTF. The chain is built from TRBV7-9 and TRBJ1-2; the match to TRBD1 covers 7 bases. V trimming: 6 bases; J trimming: 9 bases; junction bases outside the gene matches: 10. The CDR3 has 13 amino acids. The germline CDR1 and CDR2 sequences are SEHNR and FQNEAQ (reference sequence).

Written as DNA, the CDR3 is TGTGCCATCAGTGAGACAGGGGATTTAACCATATATTTT. Its protein product is CAISETGDLTIYF. The chain carries TRBV10-3 and TRBJ1-3; 7 bases agree with TRBD1. Germline assignment: CDR1 ENHRY and CDR2 SYGVKD. V was clipped by 2 bases and J by 10 bases; unmatched bases: 5. The CDR3 spans 13 residues.

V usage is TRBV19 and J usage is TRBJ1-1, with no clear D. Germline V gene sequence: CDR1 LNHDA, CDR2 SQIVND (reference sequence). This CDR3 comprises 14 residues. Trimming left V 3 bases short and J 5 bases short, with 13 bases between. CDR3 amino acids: CASSIGLGRTEAFF. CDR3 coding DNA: TGTGCCAGTAGTATCGGGCTAGGGAGGACTGAAGCTTTCTTT.

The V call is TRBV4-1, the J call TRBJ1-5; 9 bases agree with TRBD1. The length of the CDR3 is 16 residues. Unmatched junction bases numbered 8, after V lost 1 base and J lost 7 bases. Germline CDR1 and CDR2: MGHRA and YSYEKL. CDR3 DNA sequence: TGCGCCAGCAGCCAAGGGGGACAGGGCACCTGGCAGCCCCAGCATTTT. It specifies CASSQGGQGTWQPQHF.

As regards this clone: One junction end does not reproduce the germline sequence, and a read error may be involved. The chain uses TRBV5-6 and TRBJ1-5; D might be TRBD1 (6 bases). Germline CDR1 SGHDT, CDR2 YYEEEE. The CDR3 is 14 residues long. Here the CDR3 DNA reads TGTGCCAGCAGCTTCACAGGGAGCAGTCAGCCCCAGCATTTT. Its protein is CASSFTGSSQPQHF. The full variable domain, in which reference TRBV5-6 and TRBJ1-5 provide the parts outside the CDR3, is DAGVTQSPTHLIKTRGQQVTLRCSPKSGHDTVSWYQQALGQGPQFIFQYYEEEERQRGNFPDRFSGHQFPNYSSELNVNALLLGDSALYLCASSFTGSSQPQHFGDGTRLSIL.

For the CDR3, the DNA is TGTGCCAGCGTACAGCCCGGGAGGGAAAAACTGTTTTTT. Translated, it gives CASVQPGREKLFF. The chain employs TRBV28 and TRBJ1-4, with D uncertain. Trimming removed 8 bases from V and 8 bases from J, with 15 bases in between. The CDR3 consists of 13 residues. The V gene's germline CDR1 is MDHEN and CDR2 SYDVKM.

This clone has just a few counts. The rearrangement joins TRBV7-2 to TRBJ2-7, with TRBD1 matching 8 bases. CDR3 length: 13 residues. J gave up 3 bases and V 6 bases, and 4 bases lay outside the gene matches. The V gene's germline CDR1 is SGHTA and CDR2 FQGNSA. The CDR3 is CASRQDRVYEQYF. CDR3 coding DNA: TGTGCCAGCAGACAGGACAGGGTCTACGAGCAGTACTTC.

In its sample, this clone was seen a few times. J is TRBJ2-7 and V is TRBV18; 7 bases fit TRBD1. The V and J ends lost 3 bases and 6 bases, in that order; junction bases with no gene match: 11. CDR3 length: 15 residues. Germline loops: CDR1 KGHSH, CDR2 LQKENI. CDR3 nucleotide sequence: TGTGCCAGCTCACCCCGAGGGGGCCAAGTCTCCGAGCAGTACTTC. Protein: CASSPRGGQVSEQYF.

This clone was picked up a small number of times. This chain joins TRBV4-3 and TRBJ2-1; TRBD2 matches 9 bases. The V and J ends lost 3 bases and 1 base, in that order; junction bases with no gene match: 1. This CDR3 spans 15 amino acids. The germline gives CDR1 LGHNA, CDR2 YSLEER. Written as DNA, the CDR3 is TGCGCCAGCAGCCACCTAGCGGGATCCTACAATGAGCAGTTCTTC. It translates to CASSHLAGSYNEQFF.

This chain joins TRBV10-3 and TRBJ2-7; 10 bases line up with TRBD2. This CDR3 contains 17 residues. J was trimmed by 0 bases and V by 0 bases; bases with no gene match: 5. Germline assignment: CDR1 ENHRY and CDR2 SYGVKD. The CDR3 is CAISESRLAGDSYEQYF. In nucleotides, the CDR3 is TGTGCCATCAGTGAGTCCCGACTAGCGGGCGACTCCTACGAGCAGTACTTC.

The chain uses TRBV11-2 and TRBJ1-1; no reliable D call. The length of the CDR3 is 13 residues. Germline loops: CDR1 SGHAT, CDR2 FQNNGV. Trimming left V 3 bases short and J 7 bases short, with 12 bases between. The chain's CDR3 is CASSLGGEGEAFF. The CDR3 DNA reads TGTGCCAGCAGCTTGGGAGGAGAGGGTGAAGCTTTCTTT.

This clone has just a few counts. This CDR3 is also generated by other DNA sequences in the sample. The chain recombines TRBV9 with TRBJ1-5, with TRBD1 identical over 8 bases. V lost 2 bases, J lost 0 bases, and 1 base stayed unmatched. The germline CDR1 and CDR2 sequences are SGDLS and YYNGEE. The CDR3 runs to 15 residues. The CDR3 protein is CASSVTGDSNQPQHF. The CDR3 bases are TGTGCCAGCAGCGTGACAGGGGATAGCAATCAGCCCCAGCATTTT. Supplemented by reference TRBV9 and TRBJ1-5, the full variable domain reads DSGVTQTPKHLITATGQRVTLRCSPRSGDLSVYWYQQSLDQGLQFLIQYYNGEERAKGNILERFSAQQFPDLHSELNLSSLELGDSALYFCASSVTGDSNQPQHFGDGTRLSIL.

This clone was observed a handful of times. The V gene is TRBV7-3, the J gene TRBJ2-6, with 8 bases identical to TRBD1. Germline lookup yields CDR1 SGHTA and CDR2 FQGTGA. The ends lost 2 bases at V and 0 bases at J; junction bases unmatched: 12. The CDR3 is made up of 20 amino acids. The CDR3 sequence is CASSLGPGGGIYSGANVLTF. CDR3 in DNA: TGTGCCAGCAGCTTAGGCCCAGGGGGCGGGATCTACTCTGGGGCCAACGTCCTGACTTTC.

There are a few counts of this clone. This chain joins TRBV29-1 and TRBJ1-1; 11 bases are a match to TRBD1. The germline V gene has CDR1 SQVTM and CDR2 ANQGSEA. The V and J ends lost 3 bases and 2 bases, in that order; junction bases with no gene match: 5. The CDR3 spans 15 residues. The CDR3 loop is CSVERDRGFNTEAFF. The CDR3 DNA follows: TGCAGCGTTGAGCGGGACAGGGGGTTCAACACTGAAGCTTTCTTT.

Here the CDR3 DNA reads TGTGCCAGCAGCTCCGCTGTCGGGGTTTTCTACGAGCAGTACTTC. It is translated as CASSSAVGVFYEQYF. The chain links TRBV7-2 to TRBJ2-7, with D maybe TRBD2 (5 bases). The CDR3 is 15 residues long. Germline V gene lookup returns CDR1 SGHTA and CDR2 FQGNSA. Trimming cost V 4 bases and J 3 bases, with 16 bases left between them. The variable domain in full, completed from reference TRBV7-2 and TRBJ2-7, reads GAGVSQSPSNKVTEKGKDVELRCDPISGHTALYWYRQSLGQGLEFLIYFQGNSAPDKSGLPSDRFSAERTGGSVSTLTIQRTQQEDSAVYLCASSSAVGVFYEQYFGPGTRLTVT.

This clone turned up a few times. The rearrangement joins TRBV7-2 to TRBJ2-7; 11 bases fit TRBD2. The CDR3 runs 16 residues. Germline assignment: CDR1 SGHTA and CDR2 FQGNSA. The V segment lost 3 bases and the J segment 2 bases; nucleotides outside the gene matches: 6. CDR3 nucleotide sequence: TGTGCCAGCAGCTTGGTTAGCGGGAGGGCGACCTACGAGCAGTACTTC. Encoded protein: CASSLVSGRATYEQYF.

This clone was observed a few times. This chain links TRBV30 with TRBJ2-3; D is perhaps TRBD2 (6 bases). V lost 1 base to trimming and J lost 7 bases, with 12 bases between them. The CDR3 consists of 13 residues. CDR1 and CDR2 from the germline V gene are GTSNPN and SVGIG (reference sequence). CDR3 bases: TGTGCCTGGAGTGCCGGGGACTCGAATACGCAGTATTTT. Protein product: CAWSAGDSNTQYF.

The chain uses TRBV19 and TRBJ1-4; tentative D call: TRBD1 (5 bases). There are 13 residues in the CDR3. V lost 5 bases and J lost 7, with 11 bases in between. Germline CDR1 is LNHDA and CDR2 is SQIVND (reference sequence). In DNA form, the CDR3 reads TGTGCCAGTAGTCGGGGGAACGTTGAAAAACTGTTTTTT. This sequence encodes CASSRGNVEKLFF.

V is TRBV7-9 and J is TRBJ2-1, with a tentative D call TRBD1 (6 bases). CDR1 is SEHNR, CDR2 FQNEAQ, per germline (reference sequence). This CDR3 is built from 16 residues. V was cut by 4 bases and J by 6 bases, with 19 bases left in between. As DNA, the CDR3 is TGTGCCAGCAGCTCCCGGGACACTCGCGAGGGCAATGAGCAGTTCTTC. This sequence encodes CASSSRDTREGNEQFF.

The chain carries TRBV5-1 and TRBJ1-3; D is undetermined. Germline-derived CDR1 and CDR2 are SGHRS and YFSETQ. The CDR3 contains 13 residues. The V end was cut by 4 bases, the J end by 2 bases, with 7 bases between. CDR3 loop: CASSEIPGNTIYF. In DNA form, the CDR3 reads TGCGCCAGCAGCGAGATTCCTGGAAACACCATATATTTT.

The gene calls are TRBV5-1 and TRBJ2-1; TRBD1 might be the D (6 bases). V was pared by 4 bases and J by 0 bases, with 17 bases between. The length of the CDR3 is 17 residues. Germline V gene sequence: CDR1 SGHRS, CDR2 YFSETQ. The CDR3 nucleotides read TGCGCCAGCAGCCCTACACAGGGACAACGCTCCTACAATGAGCAGTTCTTC. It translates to CASSPTQGQRSYNEQFF.

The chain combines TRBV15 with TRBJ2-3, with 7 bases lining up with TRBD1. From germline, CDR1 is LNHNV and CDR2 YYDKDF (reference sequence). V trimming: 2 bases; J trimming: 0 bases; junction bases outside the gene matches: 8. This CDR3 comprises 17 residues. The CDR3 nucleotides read TGTGCCACCAGCAGATTCGGACAGGACTCTAGCACAGATACGCAGTATTTT. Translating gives CATSRFGQDSSTDTQYF.

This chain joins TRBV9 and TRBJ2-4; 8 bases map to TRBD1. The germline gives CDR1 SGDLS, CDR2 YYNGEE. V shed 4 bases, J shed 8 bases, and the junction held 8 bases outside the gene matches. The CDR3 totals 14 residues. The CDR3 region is CASSTRTGNDIQYF. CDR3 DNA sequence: TGTGCCAGCAGCACCAGGACAGGGAACGACATTCAGTACTTC.

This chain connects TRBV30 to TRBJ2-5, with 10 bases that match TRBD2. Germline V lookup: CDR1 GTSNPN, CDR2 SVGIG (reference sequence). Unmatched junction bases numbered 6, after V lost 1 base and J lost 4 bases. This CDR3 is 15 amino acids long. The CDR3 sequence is CAWSAAGGPGETQYF. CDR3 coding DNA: TGTGCCTGGAGTGCAGCGGGAGGGCCGGGAGAGACCCAGTACTTC.

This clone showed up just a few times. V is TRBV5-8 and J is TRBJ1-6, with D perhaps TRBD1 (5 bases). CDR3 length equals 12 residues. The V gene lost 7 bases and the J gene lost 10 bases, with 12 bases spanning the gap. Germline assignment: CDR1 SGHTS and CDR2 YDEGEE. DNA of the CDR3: TGTGCCAGCGGCAGGGTCGGATCACCCCTCCACTTT. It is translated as CASGRVGSPLHF.

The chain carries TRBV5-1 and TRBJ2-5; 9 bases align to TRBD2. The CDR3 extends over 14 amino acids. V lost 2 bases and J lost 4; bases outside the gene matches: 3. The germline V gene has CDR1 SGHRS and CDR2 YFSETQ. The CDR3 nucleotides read TGCGCCAGCAGCTTTAGCGGGGGTGGAGAGACCCAGTACTTC. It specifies CASSFSGGGETQYF.